This paragraph covers one T cell receptor beta chain sequence. Its antigen is undetermined. The assay was immunoSEQ multiplex PCR, and TCRdb's table has in-frame clones only and misses some. Of around 91,000 clones in the sample, roughly 92% were seen once. V trimming: 0 bases; J trimming: 4 bases; junction bases outside the gene matches: 17. The CDR3 has 20 residues. Germline CDR1 is LGHNA and CDR2 is YSLEER. These data belong to a study of cytomegalovirus exposure and HLA in healthy donors. Study-level findings and limits: Three CMV-associated chains proved CMV antigen-specific in vitro. The investigators catalogued 150 or so TCR beta chains as cytomegalovirus-associated.

The sample was PBMCs. This rearrangement joins TRBV4-3 to TRBJ2-3, with 9 bases that match TRBD2. The clonotype was recovered from a woman aged 25-40 years in good health and CMV-seropositive. The CDR3 region has the DNA TGCGCCAGCAGCCAAGAGGGACCAGCGGGAGGAAGGATCGTCGCAGATACGCAGTATTTT. Its translation: CASSQEGPAGGRIVADTQYF.